The entry below describes one T cell receptor (beta chain). These data come from a study of blood T cell repertoires in COVID-19. Study in general: PBMCs, B-cell-depleted T cells, or T cells provided the cDNA or gDNA that made up the material.

Profiled with immunoSEQ multiplex PCR; TCRdb holds only in-frame clones, not every one. The table includes about 160,000 clones, approximately 78% detected once. This CDR3 region has 14 residues. The germline CDR1 and CDR2 sequences are SGHTA and FQGNSA. J gave up 5 bases and V 5 bases, and 2 bases lay outside the gene matches. This sequence was found in a human donor with acute or convalescent COVID-19. The donor label of this sample is uncertain. This rearrangement joins TRBV7-2 to TRBJ1-5; 11 bases line up with TRBD1. Sequencing used peripheral blood. DNA of the CDR3: TGTGCCAGCAGCCGGACAGGGGGCGATCAGCCCCAGCATTTT. Amino acid sequence: CASSRTGGDQPQHF.